These 21 T cell receptor beta chains were sequenced from one sample in a study of blood T cell repertoires in COVID-19. TCRdb's table, derived via immunoSEQ multiplex PCR, lists solely in-frame clones and lacks some. Of under 200,000 clones detected, approximately 80% appear once; the ten largest clones hold 2.9%. Sequences were obtained from peripheral blood. The receptor source for this set is a woman aged 60 to 75 with acute or convalescent COVID-19.

The V call is TRBV4-3, the J call TRBJ2-2; 9 positions agree with TRBD2. Germline values: CDR1 LGHNA, CDR2 YSLEER. V lost 1 base and J lost 8; bases outside the gene matches: 11. CDR3 length equals 17 residues. The CDR3 DNA reads as TGCGCCAGCAGCCAAGTACAACGGGTTAGCGGGGGTGGGGAGCTGTTTTTT. This encodes CASSQVQRVSGGGELFF.

The chain uses TRBV9 and TRBJ2-5; 9 nucleotides match TRBD2. V trimming: 3 bases; J trimming: 2 bases; junction bases outside the gene matches: 8. Looked up from germline, CDR1 is SGDLS and CDR2 is YYNGEE. This CDR3 contains 16 residues. Here the CDR3 DNA reads TGTGCCAGCAGCGACTTAGCGGGGGCCTCGCAAGAGACCCAGTACTTC. Encoded protein: CASSDLAGASQETQYF.

J is TRBJ1-2 and V is TRBV19; unclear D gene. CDR3 length: 13 residues. Germline V lookup: CDR1 LNHDA, CDR2 SQIVND (reference sequence). The V end was cut by 3 bases, the J end by 1 base, with 6 bases between. The CDR3 DNA reads TGTGCCAGTAGTATGGCATTTAACTATGGCTACACCTTC. Translation: CASSMAFNYGYTF. The full variable domain, with the rest looked up from reference TRBV19 and TRBJ1-2, is DGGITQSPKYLFRKEGQNVTLSCEQNLNHDAMYWYRQDPGQGLRLIYYSQIVNDFQKGDIAEGYSVSREKKESFPLTVTSAQKNPTAFYLCASSMAFNYGYTFGSGTRLTVV.

V and J are TRBV18 and TRBJ2-3; tentative D call: TRBD2 (5 bases). From germline, CDR1 is KGHSH and CDR2 LQKENI. V lost 0 bases and J 0 bases, leaving 7 bases between the germline ends. The CDR3 has 15 amino acids. This chain's CDR3 is CASSPPGVSTDTQYF. CDR3 bases: TGTGCCAGCTCACCACCGGGAGTGAGCACAGATACGCAGTATTTT.

This clone appeared once. The chain carries TRBV30 and TRBJ1-3; 8 nucleotides line up with TRBD1. Germline loops: CDR1 GTSNPN, CDR2 SVGIG (reference sequence). This CDR3 comprises 14 residues. With 2 bases clipped from V and 5 bases from J, the junction kept 5 bases outside the gene matches. In DNA, the CDR3 is TGTGCCTGGAGTAGGGACAGGTCCCGAAACACCATATATTTT. Translation gives CAWSRDRSRNTIYF.

This clone has only a few counts. This sample includes further DNA sequences coding for the same CDR3. The V gene is TRBV5-1, the J gene TRBJ1-2; no clear D gene. The CDR3 is made up of 13 amino acids. V was clipped by 1 base and J by 2 bases, with 6 bases between them. Germline CDR1 reads SGHRS; CDR2 reads YFSETQ. Written as DNA, the CDR3 is TGCGCCAGCAGCTTGACAGAGAACTATGGCTACACCTTC. Its protein is CASSLTENYGYTF.

Only one count was recorded for this clone. This chain links TRBV9 with TRBJ2-7; TRBD1 might be the D (6 bases). Trimming stripped 0 bases from V and 1 base from J, with 11 bases between. CDR1 is SGDLS, CDR2 YYNGEE, per germline. This CDR3 region has 15 residues. The CDR3 protein is CASSVADRPSYEQYF. DNA for the CDR3: TGTGCCAGCAGCGTAGCAGACAGGCCGTCCTACGAGCAGTACTTC. Complete variable domain (other parts from reference TRBV9 and TRBJ2-7): DSGVTQTPKHLITATGQRVTLRCSPRSGDLSVYWYQQSLDQGLQFLIQYYNGEERAKGNILERFSAQQFPDLHSELNLSSLELGDSALYFCASSVADRPSYEQYFGPGTRLTVT.

CDR3 in DNA: TGCGCCAGCAGCCAAGTTACCCCGACAGGGGCGGAAAAACTGTTTTTT. Amino acid sequence: CASSQVTPTGAEKLFF. V and J are TRBV4-3 and TRBJ1-4; 8 bases are a match to TRBD1. CDR1 is LGHNA, CDR2 YSLEER, per germline. Trimming cost V 1 base and J 8 bases; bases outside gene matches: 9. The CDR3 has 16 residues.

The chain employs TRBV3-1 (or the pseudogene TRBV3-2) and TRBJ1-2; the D gene is possibly TRBD1 (5 bases). Trimming shortened V by 1 base and J by 4 bases, and 16 bases separated the two germline ends. This CDR3 comprises 16 residues. CDR1 is LGHDT and CDR2 is YNNKEL in the germline V gene (reference sequence). This CDR3 is CASSQAQDLRLYGYTF. The DNA for the CDR3 is TGTGCCAGCAGCCAAGCACAGGATCTGCGCCTCTATGGCTACACCTTC.

The chain carries TRBV7-9 and TRBJ1-1; 8 bases align to TRBD1. V was pared by 4 bases and J by 0 bases, with 7 bases of the junction left unmatched. The CDR3 is 16 residues long. Germline loops: CDR1 SEHNR, CDR2 FQNEAQ (reference sequence). CDR3 DNA: TGTGCCAGCAGCTCAGACAGGGGCCGCATGAACACTGAAGCTTTCTTT. Translated, it gives CASSSDRGRMNTEAFF.

The chain has TRBV10-2 and TRBJ2-7; tentative D call: TRBD1 (6 bases). Trimming shortened V by 2 bases and J by 3 bases, and 11 bases separated the two germline ends. This CDR3 is 14 amino acids long. Per the germline V gene, CDR1 is WSHSY and CDR2 is SAAADI. The CDR3 sequence: CASSERDNDYEQYF. The CDR3 nucleotides are TGCGCCAGCAGTGAGCGGGACAACGACTACGAGCAGTACTTC.

The chain couples TRBV21-1 to TRBJ1-1; the tabulated D call, TRBD1, remains unverified against the DNA. TRBV21-1 is deemed a pseudogene. The CDR3 has 16 residues. The CDR3 DNA reads TGTGCCAGCAGCAAACTCGGGACAGGGAGGTGGACTGAAGCTTTCTTT. Translating gives CASSKLGTGRWTEAFF.

This clone was picked up many times. This chain joins TRBV5-1 and TRBJ2-7; 8 bases match TRBD1. The CDR3 loop spans 15 amino acids. Germline-derived CDR1 and CDR2 are SGHRS and YFSETQ. Losses at the gene ends were 4 bases for V and 3 bases for J; bases not matched to a gene: 9. In nucleotides, the CDR3 is TGCGCCAGCAGCCTCCAGGGGGCAGGAGTCTACGAGCAGTACTTC. Its translation is CASSLQGAGVYEQYF.

This sequence joins TRBV5-1 and TRBJ2-7, with a possible D match to TRBD2 (6 bases). The CDR3 has 12 residues. V lost 5 bases and J 4 bases, leaving 10 bases between the germline ends. Per germline, CDR1 SGHRS and CDR2 YFSETQ. CDR3 loop: CASRRDFYEQYF. The CDR3 nucleotides read TGCGCCAGCAGGCGGGATTTTTACGAGCAGTACTTC. The full variable domain, completed using reference TRBV5-1 and TRBJ2-7, is KAGVTQTPRYLIKTRGQQVTLSCSPISGHRSVSWYQQTPGQGLQFLFEYFSETQRNKGNFPGRFSGRQFSNSRSEMNVSTLELGDSALYLCASRRDFYEQYFGPGTRLTVT.

J is TRBJ2-7 and V is TRBV7-6; TRBD1 is a possible D gene (6 bases). Germline V gene lookup returns CDR1 SGHVS and CDR2 FNYEAQ. The V and J ends lost 1 base and 4 bases respectively, with 11 bases between them. CDR3 length equals 14 residues. The CDR3 sequence is CASSLVAGAYEQYF. In nucleotides, the CDR3 is TGTGCCAGCAGCTTAGTAGCAGGGGCATACGAGCAGTACTTC.

This clone was recorded once. The chain uses TRBV2 and TRBJ2-2; maybe TRBD2 (6 bases). Germline assignment: CDR1 SNHLY and CDR2 FYNNEI. V lost 6 bases to trimming and J lost 3 bases, with 14 bases between them. The CDR3 length is 15 residues. CDR3 protein: CASRGRSGDTGELFF. The CDR3 DNA is TGTGCCAGCAGGGGACGGTCGGGGGACACCGGGGAGCTGTTTTTT.

The rearrangement joins TRBV9 to TRBJ2-2; D might be TRBD2 (6 bases). CDR1 and CDR2 from the germline V gene are SGDLS and YYNGEE. V was clipped by 3 bases and J by 7 bases, with 13 bases between them. CDR3 size: 14 residues. CDR3 in amino acids: CASSASGEFGELFF. The CDR3 coding sequence is TGTGCCAGCAGCGCTTCGGGGGAGTTCGGGGAGCTGTTTTTT.

This chain uses TRBV5-1 with TRBJ1-4; 7 nucleotides align to TRBD1. J gave up 4 bases and V 4 bases, and 4 bases lay outside the gene matches. The germline gives CDR1 SGHRS, CDR2 YFSETQ. This CDR3 region has 14 residues. This CDR3 is CASSPGQLNEKLFF. The DNA for the CDR3 is TGCGCCAGCAGCCCGGGACAGCTTAATGAAAAACTGTTTTTT.

The CDR3 spells CASSYYSGGVPGELFF. Here the CDR3 DNA reads TGTGCCAGCAGCTATTATAGCGGGGGGGTCCCCGGGGAGCTGTTTTTT. This sequence joins TRBV7-2 and TRBJ2-2; the match to TRBD2 covers 11 bases. The CDR3 extends over 16 amino acids. Germline V gene data show CDR1 as SGHTA and CDR2 as FQGNSA. V shed 4 bases and J 6 bases; nucleotides not matched to a gene: 7.

In its sample, this clone was seen a few times. The chain recombines TRBV7-2 with TRBJ1-1, with a possible D match to TRBD1 (5 bases). The germline CDR1 and CDR2 sequences are SGHTA and FQGNSA. Trimming pared 3 bases from V and 2 bases from J, leaving 7 bases between. The CDR3 has 13 amino acids. The CDR3 sequence: CASSLGTNTEAFF. The CDR3 nucleotides read TGTGCCAGCAGCTTGGGGACTAACACTGAAGCTTTCTTT.

This clone was seen once. The rearrangement links TRBV4-1 to TRBJ2-1; 11 nucleotides line up with TRBD1. Looked up from germline, CDR1 is MGHRA and CDR2 is YSYEKL. This CDR3 spans 16 amino acids. With V trimmed by 3 bases and J by 6 bases, 7 bases remained unmatched. DNA for the CDR3: TGCGCCAGCAGCCAGACTGGACAGGGGGCGGGCAATGAGCAGTTCTTC. Its protein product is CASSQTGQGAGNEQFF.